These T cell receptor beta chains were read from a single sample in a study of blood T cell repertoires in COVID-19. Here immunoSEQ multiplex PCR was the method, and the copy in TCRdb shows in-frame clones only, minus some. The table includes roughly 200,000 clones, around four fifths detected once. The sequencing sample was made of peripheral blood. Source of these receptors: a man aged 35-49 years with active or convalescent COVID-19. Both conserved end residues are part of each CDR3. The order of the fields is V gene, clone size, D gene, J gene, CDR3 protein, CDR3 DNA. A D gene is named only where the DNA matches it firmly. Clone size is stated in some rows and not others, as once, few, many or a class when expanded.

>TRBV9|.|.|TRBJ2-3
CASSVEGRQSTDTQYF
TGTGCCAGCAGCGTAGAGGGTCGACAGAGCACAGATACGCAGTATTTT
>TRBV6-1|.|TRBD1|TRBJ1-1
CASSGRRTGPNIEAFF
TGTGCCAGCAGTGGCCGGCGGACAGGGCCAAATATTGAAGCTTTCTTT
>TRBV19|.|.|TRBJ1-1
CASSATAAPNTEAFF
TGTGCCAGTAGCGCTACAGCGGCCCCCAACACTGAAGCTTTCTTT
>TRBV5-1|.|.|TRBJ2-3
CASSSPAGLSTDTQYF
TGCGCCAGCAGCTCCCCCGCAGGACTCAGCACAGATACGCAGTATTTT
>TRBV9|.|TRBD1|TRBJ2-1
CASNDGTVTYNEQFF
TGTGCCAGCAACGACGGGACAGTCACCTACAATGAGCAGTTCTTC
>TRBV4-1|.|.|TRBJ2-1
CASSQVVSGSSYNEQFF
TGCGCCAGCAGCCAAGTTGTTTCCGGGAGCTCCTACAATGAGCAGTTCTTC
>TRBV18|.|.|TRBJ1-5
CASSTKGGDQHF
TGTGCCAGCTCAACAAAGGGGGGGGACCAGCATTTT
>TRBV29-1|.|.|TRBJ2-3
CSVEDLGRASTDTQYF
TGCAGCGTTGAAGATCTCGGCAGGGCTAGCACAGATACGCAGTATTTT
>TRBV11-2|.|.|TRBJ2-7
CASSLGMGLIAYEQYF
TGTGCCAGCAGCTTAGGGATGGGACTCATCGCCTACGAGCAGTACTTC
>TRBV7-9|.|.|TRBJ1-2
CASSSDRHGYTF
TGTGCCAGCAGCTCCGACAGGCACGGCTACACCTTC
>TRBV30|.|TRBD2|TRBJ2-5
CAWRGFPLAEGETQYF
TGTGCCTGGAGGGGGTTCCCACTAGCGGAAGGGGAGACCCAGTACTTC
>TRBV7-9|.|TRBD1|TRBJ2-1
CAASQGQGWDEQFF
TGTGCCGCAAGCCAGGGACAGGGGTGGGATGAGCAGTTCTTC
>TRBV30|.|.|TRBJ1-1
CAWSGRWRDTEAFF
TGTGCCTGGAGTGGACGTTGGAGGGACACTGAAGCTTTCTTT
>TRBV18|.|TRBD1|TRBJ1-6
CASSPGTGVNSPLHF
TGTGCCAGCTCCCCCGGGACAGGGGTTAATTCACCCCTCCACTTT
>TRBV9|.|.|TRBJ1-4
CASSPTATNEKLFF
TGTGCCAGCAGCCCCACAGCTACTAATGAAAAACTGTTTTTT
>TRBV5-1|.|TRBD1|TRBJ1-4
CASSLAPLGTGEDEKLFF
TGCGCCAGCAGCTTGGCTCCACTCGGGACAGGCGAGGATGAAAAACTGTTTTTT
>TRBV7-8|.|TRBD1|TRBJ1-6
CASSLYTGQGGSPLHF
TGTGCCAGCAGCTTGTACACCGGACAGGGTGGTTCACCCCTCCACTTT
>TRBV7-7|.|.|TRBJ2-2
CASSLRGSTGELFF
TGTGCTAGCAGCTTACGGGGTTCCACCGGGGAGCTGTTTTTT
>TRBV5-6|.|.|TRBJ1-3
CASRRGGTGNTIYF
TGTGCCAGCAGGAGAGGGGGAACTGGAAACACCATATATTTT
>TRBV28|.|.|TRBJ1-2
CASSLDGNFYGYTF
TGTGCCAGCAGTTTAGATGGCAATTTCTATGGCTACACCTTC
>TRBV4-2|.|.|TRBJ1-1
CASSQHRTLLTEAFF
TGTGCCAGCAGCCAACACCGGACTCTTTTGACTGAAGCTTTCTTT
>TRBV30|.|.|TRBJ1-1
CAWSVQENTEAFF
TGTGCCTGGAGTGTACAGGAGAACACTGAAGCTTTCTTT
>TRBV4-1|.|TRBD2|TRBJ2-3
CASSQDQLAGTPDTQYF
TGCGCCAGCAGCCAAGATCAGCTAGCGGGGACCCCAGATACGCAGTATTTT
>TRBV18|.|TRBD1|TRBJ1-2
CASSPIRDSTVYGYTF
TGTGCCAGCTCACCGATCCGGGACAGTACTGTCTATGGCTACACCTTC
>TRBV28|.|TRBD1|TRBJ1-5
CASSLMTGPNQPQHF
TGTGCCAGCAGTTTAATGACAGGGCCGAATCAGCCCCAGCATTTT
>TRBV5-5|.|.|TRBJ1-5
CASTGEAQGYQPQHF
TGTGCCAGCACCGGGGAGGCGCAGGGATATCAGCCCCAGCATTTT
>TRBV28|.|TRBD2|TRBJ2-7
CASSLYSGSDYEQYF
TGTGCCAGCAGTTTATATAGCGGGAGTGATTACGAGCAGTACTTC
>TRBV2|.|.|TRBJ2-5
CASSDTSGTGETQYF
TGTGCCAGCAGTGATACTAGCGGGACAGGGGAGACCCAGTACTTC
>TRBV19|.|TRBD1|TRBJ1-2
CASKRARTGVGYTF
TGTGCCAGTAAACGGGCAAGGACAGGGGTTGGCTACACCTTC
>TRBV4-1|.|.|TRBJ1-3
CASSQMGTGNTIYF
TGCGCCAGCAGCCAGATGGGGACAGGAAACACCATATATTTT
>TRBV7-8|once|TRBD2|TRBJ2-7
CASSLSWAGGEQYF
TGTGCCAGCAGCCTCAGTTGGGCGGGAGGAGAGCAGTACTTC
>TRBV2|.|TRBD1|TRBJ1-1
CASSYGQGAAFF
TGTGCCAGCAGCTACGGACAGGGGGCAGCTTTCTTT
>TRBV3-1/TRBV3-2|.|.|TRBJ2-1
CASSQEGRYNEQFF
TGTGCCAGCAGCCAAGAGGGCCGGTACAATGAGCAGTTCTTC
>TRBV9|once|TRBD1|TRBJ1-2
CASSTRGNYGYTF
TGTGCCAGCAGCACCAGGGGGAACTATGGCTACACCTTC
>TRBV7-9|.|.|TRBJ1-3
CASSSESGNTIYF
TGTGCCAGCAGCTCAGAATCCGGAAACACCATATATTTT
>TRBV7-8|.|TRBD2|TRBJ2-3
CASIPTGTSGRVSTDTQYF
TGTGCCAGCATCCCGACCGGGACTAGCGGGAGGGTTAGCACAGATACGCAGTATTTT
>TRBV4-1|.|.|TRBJ1-1
CASTGGASEAFF
TGCGCCAGCACCGGGGGGGCATCAGAAGCTTTCTTT
>TRBV9|.|.|TRBJ2-5
CASSIRGGTETQYF
TGTGCCAGCAGCATCAGAGGGGGTACAGAGACCCAGTACTTC
>TRBV6-1|.|TRBD1|TRBJ1-1
CASSDLAGGGNTEAFF
TGTGCCAGCAGTGATTTGGCAGGGGGCGGGAACACTGAAGCTTTCTTT
>TRBV19|once|.|TRBJ1-1
CASRRRHLDTEAFF
TGTGCCAGTAGAAGACGACACTTGGACACTGAAGCTTTCTTT
>TRBV7-9|.|.|TRBJ1-1
CASSRTGNTEAFF
TGTGCCAGCAGCCGCACGGGGAACACTGAAGCTTTCTTT
>TRBV27|few|TRBD1|TRBJ1-1
CASKVGTGGTEAFF
TGTGCCAGCAAAGTGGGGACAGGGGGCACTGAAGCTTTCTTT
>TRBV28|.|TRBD1|TRBJ2-5
CASRTTGPQETQYF
TGTGCCAGCAGAACGACAGGGCCCCAAGAGACCCAGTACTTC
>TRBV7-6|once|TRBD2|TRBJ2-2
CASSRATSGTVTGELFF
TGTGCCAGCAGCCGGGCGACTAGCGGGACGGTCACCGGGGAGCTGTTTTTT
>TRBV18|.|TRBD2|TRBJ2-7
CASSLTPGTNLEGYEQYF
TGTGCCAGCTCGCTCACCCCAGGGACTAATTTGGAAGGCTACGAGCAGTACTTC
>TRBV6-2/TRBV6-3|.|TRBD1|TRBJ2-1
CASSLAGTGVIPLHNEQFF
TGTGCCAGCAGTTTAGCCGGGACAGGGGTCATACCTCTTCACAATGAGCAGTTCTTC
>TRBV5-1|.|TRBD1|TRBJ1-1
CASSTPTGDLERAFF
TGCGCCAGCAGCACCCCTACAGGGGATCTTGAAAGAGCTTTCTTT
>TRBV10-1|.|.|TRBJ2-1
CASSESLAASYNEQFF
TGCGCCAGCAGTGAGTCGTTGGCGGCCTCCTACAATGAGCAGTTCTTC
>TRBV6-5|.|.|TRBJ1-5
CASSYRVNQPQHF
TGTGCCAGCAGTTACCGGGTGAATCAGCCCCAGCATTTT
>TRBV10-3|.|.|TRBJ2-2
CAISEGGLSNTGELFF
TGTGCCATCAGTGAGGGGGGACTTTCGAACACCGGGGAGCTGTTTTTT
>TRBV29-1|few|TRBD1|TRBJ1-2
CSVDPRGWYGYTF
TGCAGCGTTGACCCCAGGGGGTGGTATGGCTACACCTTC
>TRBV27|.|TRBD2|TRBJ2-7
CASYPWGSGTSGSYEQYF
TGTGCCAGCTATCCGTGGGGGTCAGGGACTAGCGGGTCCTACGAGCAGTACTTC
>TRBV30|.|.|TRBJ2-7
CAGRGLSYEQYF
TGTGCCGGTAGGGGGTTATCCTACGAGCAGTACTTC